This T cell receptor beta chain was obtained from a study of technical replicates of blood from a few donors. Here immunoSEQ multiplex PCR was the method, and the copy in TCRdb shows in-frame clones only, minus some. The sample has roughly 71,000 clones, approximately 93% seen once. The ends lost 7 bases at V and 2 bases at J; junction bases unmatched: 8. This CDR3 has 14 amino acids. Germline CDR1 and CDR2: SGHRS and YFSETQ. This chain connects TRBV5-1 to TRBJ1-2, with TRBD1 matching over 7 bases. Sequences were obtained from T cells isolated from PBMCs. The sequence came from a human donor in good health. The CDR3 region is CASGRDRKNYGYTF. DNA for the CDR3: TGCGCCAGCGGCCGGGACAGAAAAAACTATGGCTACACCTTC.